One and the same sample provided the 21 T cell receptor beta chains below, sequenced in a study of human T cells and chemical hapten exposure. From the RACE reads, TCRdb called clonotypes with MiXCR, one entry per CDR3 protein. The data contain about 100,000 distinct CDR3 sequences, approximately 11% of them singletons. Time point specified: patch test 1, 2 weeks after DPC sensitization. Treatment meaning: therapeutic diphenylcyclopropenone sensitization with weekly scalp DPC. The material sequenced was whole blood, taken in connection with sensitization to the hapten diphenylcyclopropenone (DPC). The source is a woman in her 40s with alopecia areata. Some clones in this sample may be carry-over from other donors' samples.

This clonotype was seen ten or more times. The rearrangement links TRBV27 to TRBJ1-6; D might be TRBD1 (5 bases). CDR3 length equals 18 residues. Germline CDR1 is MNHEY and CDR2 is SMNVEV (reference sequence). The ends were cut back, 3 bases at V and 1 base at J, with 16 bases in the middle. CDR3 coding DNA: TGTGCCAGCAGTTTCGGGCAGGGAGGGTATTCCTATAATTCACCCCTCCACTTT. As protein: CASSFGQGGYSYNSPLHF.

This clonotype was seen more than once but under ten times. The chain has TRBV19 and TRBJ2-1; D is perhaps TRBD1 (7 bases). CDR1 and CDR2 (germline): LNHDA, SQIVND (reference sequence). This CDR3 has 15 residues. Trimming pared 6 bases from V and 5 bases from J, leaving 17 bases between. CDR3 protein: CASRTTPRGDNEQFF. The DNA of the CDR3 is TGTGCCAGTAGGACGACGCCCAGGGGGGACAATGAGCAGTTCTTC.

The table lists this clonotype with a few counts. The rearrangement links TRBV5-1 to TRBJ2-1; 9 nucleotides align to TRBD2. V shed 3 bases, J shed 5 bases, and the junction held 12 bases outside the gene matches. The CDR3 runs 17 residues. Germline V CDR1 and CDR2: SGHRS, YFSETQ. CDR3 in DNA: TGCGCCAGCAGCTCCCTCTTAGCGGGAGTCGGAAACAATGAGCAGTTCTTC. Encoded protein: CASSSLLAGVGNNEQFF. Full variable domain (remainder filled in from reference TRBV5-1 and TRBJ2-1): KAGVTQTPRYLIKTRGQQVTLSCSPISGHRSVSWYQQTPGQGLQFLFEYFSETQRNKGNFPGRFSGRQFSNSRSEMNVSTLELGDSALYLCASSSLLAGVGNNEQFFGPGTRLTVL.

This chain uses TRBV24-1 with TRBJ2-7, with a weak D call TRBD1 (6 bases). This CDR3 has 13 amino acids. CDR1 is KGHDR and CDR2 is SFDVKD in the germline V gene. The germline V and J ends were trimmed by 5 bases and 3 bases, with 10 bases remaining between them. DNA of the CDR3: TGTGCCACCAGTGGCGGCAGGGGCTACGAGCAGTACTTC. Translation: CATSGGRGYEQYF.

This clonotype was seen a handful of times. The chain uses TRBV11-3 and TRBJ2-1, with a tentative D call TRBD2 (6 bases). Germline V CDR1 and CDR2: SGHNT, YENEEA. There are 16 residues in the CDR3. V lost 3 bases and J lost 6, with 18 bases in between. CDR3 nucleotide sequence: TGTGCCAGCAGCTTTAGGTCAGCGGGTACCTTCAATGAGCAGTTCTTC. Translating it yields CASSFRSAGTFNEQFF.

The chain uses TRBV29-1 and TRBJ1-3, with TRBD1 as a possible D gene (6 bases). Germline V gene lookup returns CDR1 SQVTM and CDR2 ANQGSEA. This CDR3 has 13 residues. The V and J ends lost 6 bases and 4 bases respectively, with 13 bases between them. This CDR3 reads CSVQMDSGNTIYF. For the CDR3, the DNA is TGCAGCGTCCAAATGGACAGCGGAAACACCATATATTTT.

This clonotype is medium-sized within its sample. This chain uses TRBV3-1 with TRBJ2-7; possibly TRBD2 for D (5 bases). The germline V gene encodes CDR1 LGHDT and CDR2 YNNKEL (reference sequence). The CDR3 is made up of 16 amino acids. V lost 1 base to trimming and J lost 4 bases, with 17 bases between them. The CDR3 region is CASSQGLEARGYEQYF. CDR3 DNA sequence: TGTGCCAGCAGCCAAGGTCTGGAGGCCCGAGGATACGAGCAGTACTTC.

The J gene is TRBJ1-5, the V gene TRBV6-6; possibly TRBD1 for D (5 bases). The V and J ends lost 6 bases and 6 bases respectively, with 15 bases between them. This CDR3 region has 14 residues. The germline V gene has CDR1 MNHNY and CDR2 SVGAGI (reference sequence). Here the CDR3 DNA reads TGTGCCAGCAGCGGGGGGGTAGTGAGTCAGCCCCAGCATTTT. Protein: CASSGGVVSQPQHF.

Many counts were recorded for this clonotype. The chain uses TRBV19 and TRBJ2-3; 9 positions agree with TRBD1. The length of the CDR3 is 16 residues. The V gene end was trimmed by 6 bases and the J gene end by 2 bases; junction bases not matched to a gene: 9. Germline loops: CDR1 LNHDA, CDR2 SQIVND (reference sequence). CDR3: CASSPTGTGITDTQYF. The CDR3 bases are TGTGCCAGTAGCCCCACCGGGACAGGGATCACAGATACGCAGTATTTT.

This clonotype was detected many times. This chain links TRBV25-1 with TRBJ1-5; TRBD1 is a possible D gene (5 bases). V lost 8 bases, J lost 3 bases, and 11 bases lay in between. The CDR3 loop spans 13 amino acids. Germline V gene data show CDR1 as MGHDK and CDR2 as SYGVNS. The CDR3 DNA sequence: TGTGCCAGCGAGGGGTCTTTCAATCAGCCCCAGCATTTT. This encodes CASEGSFNQPQHF.

CDR3 bases: TGTGCCAGCAGTTTATCTAGCGGGGCCACAGATACGCAGTATTTT. This encodes CASSLSSGATDTQYF. The chain joins TRBV28 to TRBJ2-3; 9 bases line up with TRBD2. Germline loops: CDR1 MDHEN, CDR2 SYDVKM. CDR3 length equals 15 residues. V lost 1 base, J lost 2 bases, and 1 base stayed unmatched.

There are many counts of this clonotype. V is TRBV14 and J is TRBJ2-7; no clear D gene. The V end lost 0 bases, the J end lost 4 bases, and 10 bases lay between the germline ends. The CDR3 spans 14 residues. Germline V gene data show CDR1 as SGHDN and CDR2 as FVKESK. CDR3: CASSQDRTVYEQYF. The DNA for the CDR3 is TGTGCCAGCAGCCAAGACCGCACAGTTTACGAGCAGTACTTC.

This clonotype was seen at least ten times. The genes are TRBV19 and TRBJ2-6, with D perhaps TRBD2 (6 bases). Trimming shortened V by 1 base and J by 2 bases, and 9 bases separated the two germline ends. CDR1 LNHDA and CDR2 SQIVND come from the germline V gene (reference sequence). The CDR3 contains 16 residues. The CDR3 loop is CASSIGGGAGANVLTF. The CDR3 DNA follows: TGTGCCAGTAGTATAGGAGGAGGGGCTGGGGCCAACGTCCTGACTTTC.

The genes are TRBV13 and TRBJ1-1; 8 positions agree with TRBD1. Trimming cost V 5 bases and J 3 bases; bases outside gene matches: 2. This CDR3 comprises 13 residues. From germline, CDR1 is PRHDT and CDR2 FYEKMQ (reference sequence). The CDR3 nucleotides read TGTGCCAGCAGCGGACAGGGCCACACTGAAGCTTTCTTT. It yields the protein CASSGQGHTEAFF. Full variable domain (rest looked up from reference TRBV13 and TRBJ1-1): AAGVIQSPRHLIKEKRETATLKCYPIPRHDTVYWYQQGPGQDPQFLISFYEKMQSDKGSIPDRFSAQQFSDYHSELNMSSLELGDSALYFCASSGQGHTEAFFGQGTRLTVV.

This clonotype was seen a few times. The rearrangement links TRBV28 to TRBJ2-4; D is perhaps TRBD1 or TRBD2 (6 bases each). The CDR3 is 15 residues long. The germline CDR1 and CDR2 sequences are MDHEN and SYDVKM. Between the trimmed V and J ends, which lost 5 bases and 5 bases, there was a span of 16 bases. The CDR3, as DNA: TGTGCCAGCAGTGGCGGGACACTTGGAGAAAACATTCAGTACTTC. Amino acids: CASSGGTLGENIQYF.

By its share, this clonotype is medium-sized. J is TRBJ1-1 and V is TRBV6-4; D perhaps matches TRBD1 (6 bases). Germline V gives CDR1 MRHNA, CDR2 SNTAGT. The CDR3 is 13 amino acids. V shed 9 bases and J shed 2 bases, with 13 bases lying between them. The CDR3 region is CASSPGANTEAFF. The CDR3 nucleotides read TGTGCCAGTTCGCCAGGGGCTAACACTGAAGCTTTCTTT.

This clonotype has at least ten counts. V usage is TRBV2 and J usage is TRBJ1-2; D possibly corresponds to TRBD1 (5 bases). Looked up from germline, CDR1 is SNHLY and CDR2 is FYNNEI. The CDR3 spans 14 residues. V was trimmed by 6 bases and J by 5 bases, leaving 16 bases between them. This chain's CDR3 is CASSINDRTYGYTF. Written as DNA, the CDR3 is TGTGCCAGCAGCATTAACGACAGAACTTATGGCTACACCTTC.

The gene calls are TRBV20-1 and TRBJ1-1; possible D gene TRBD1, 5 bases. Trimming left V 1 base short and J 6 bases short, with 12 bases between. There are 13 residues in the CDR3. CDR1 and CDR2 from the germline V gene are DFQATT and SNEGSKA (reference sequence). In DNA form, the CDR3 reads TGCAGTGCTAGAGCAGGGTGGAGGGCTGAAGCTTTCTTT. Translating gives CSARAGWRAEAFF.

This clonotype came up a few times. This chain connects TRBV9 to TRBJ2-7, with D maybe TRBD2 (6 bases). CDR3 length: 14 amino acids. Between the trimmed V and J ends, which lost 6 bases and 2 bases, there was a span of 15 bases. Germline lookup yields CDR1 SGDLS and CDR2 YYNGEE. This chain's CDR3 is CASTPGTGAYEQYF. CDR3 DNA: TGTGCCAGCACCCCCGGGACTGGCGCCTACGAGCAGTACTTC.

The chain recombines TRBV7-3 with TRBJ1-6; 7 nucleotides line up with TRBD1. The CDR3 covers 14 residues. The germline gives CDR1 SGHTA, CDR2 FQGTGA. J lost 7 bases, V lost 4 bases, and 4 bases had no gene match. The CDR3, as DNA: TGTGCCAGCAGCTCCGAACAGGGGAATTCACCCCTCCACTTT. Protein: CASSSEQGNSPLHF.

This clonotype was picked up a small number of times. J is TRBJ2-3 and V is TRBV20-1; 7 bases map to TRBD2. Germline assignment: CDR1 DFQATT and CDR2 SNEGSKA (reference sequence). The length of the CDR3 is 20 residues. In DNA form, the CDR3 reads TGCAGAGCCGTCCCGCTAGCGGTTGATTACCTAGCTTTCGGCACAGATACGCAGTATTTT. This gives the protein CRAVPLAVDYLAFGTDTQYF.